Below, one T cell receptor beta chain is given with its context. No antigen is known for it. The data derive from a study of T cell responses to AZD1222 COVID-19 vaccine. Study-level results: None of the repertoires were sampled until the peak T cell response had passed.

Generated by immunoSEQ multiplex PCR, the TCRdb table keeps only in-frame clones and is missing some. The sample has 80,000 to 130,000 clones; approximately 88% are singletons. Germline CDR1 reads SGHKS; CDR2 reads YYEKEE (reference sequence). This CDR3 region has 16 residues. The V end lost 3 bases, the J end lost 0 bases, and 12 bases lay between the germline ends. The clonotype was recovered from an adult in good health. The V and J genes are TRBV5-5 and TRBJ1-4, with a weak D call TRBD1 (5 bases). This sample comprised peripheral blood, obtained on day 0 of AZD1222 vaccination. CDR3 region: CASSWDPFATNEKLFF. The CDR3 coding sequence is TGTGCCAGCAGCTGGGACCCCTTTGCAACTAATGAAAAACTGTTTTTT.